This TCR beta chain was observed in a study of control samples from healthy donors and cancer patients. Measured with immunoSEQ multiplex PCR; TCRdb has only the in-frame clones, and not every one. The data contain approximately 87,000 clones, 91% of them seen just once; the ten biggest clones take up approximately 15%. With 0 bases removed from V and 0 bases from J, the gap between germline ends came to 8 bases. Germline values: CDR1 MNHEY, CDR2 SVGAGI. CDR3 length equals 15 residues. The receptor's source is a man between 45 and 60 years old in good health. This rearrangement joins TRBV6-5 to TRBJ1-2; D gene ambiguous. Sample: blood. CDR3: CASSYSDGSNYGYTF. CDR3 nucleotides: TGTGCCAGCAGTTACTCGGACGGATCTAACTATGGCTACACCTTC.